A selection of T cell receptor beta chains follows, all from one sample in a study of blood T cells in healthy people across ages. TCRdb called the 5' RACE reads again in MiXCR, with one record for every CDR3 protein. This table holds around 500,000 distinct CDR3 sequences, more than 45% found once. Source material: blood. These receptor sequences come from an elderly man in good health. CDR3s include the opening cysteine and the closing phenylalanine or tryptophan. The order of the fields is J gene, clone size, V gene, D gene, CDR3 protein, CDR3 DNA. A D gene is named only where the DNA matches it firmly. Some rows mark clone size as missing; the rest say once, few, many or name a class of expanded clone.

J: TRBJ1-2
size: few
V: TRBV20-1
D: NA
CDR3: CSTGGAGANGYTF
DNA: TGCAGTACGGGGGGAGCGGGGGCTAATGGCTACACCTTC

J: TRBJ2-1
size: NA
V: TRBV29-1
D: TRBD2
CDR3: CSVVASGGKQFF
DNA: TGCAGCGTTGTGGCTAGCGGGGGGAAGCAGTTCTTC

J: TRBJ1-1
size: NA
V: TRBV12-3/TRBV12-4
D: NA
CDR3: CASSFRAGLNTEAFF
DNA: TGTGCCAGCAGTTTTCGGGCCGGGTTGAACACTGAAGCTTTCTTT

J: TRBJ2-7
size: NA
V: TRBV28
D: TRBD1
CDR3: CASSFMGQGIDEQYF
DNA: TGTGCCAGCAGTTTTATGGGACAGGGTATCGACGAGCAGTACTTC

J: TRBJ2-5
size: few
V: TRBV20-1
D: TRBD2
CDR3: CSASPLAGGQETQYF
DNA: TGCAGTGCTAGTCCCCTAGCGGGAGGCCAAGAGACCCAGTACTTC

J: TRBJ2-3
size: NA
V: TRBV6-6
D: NA
CDR3: CASSYGVPGPDTQYF
DNA: TGTGCCAGCAGTTACGGGGTTCCGGGCCCAGATACGCAGTATTTT

J: TRBJ2-1
size: NA
V: TRBV20-1
D: TRBD2
CDR3: CSASRGGLASNEQFF
DNA: TGCAGTGCTAGCCGCGGGGGGCTGGCCTCCAATGAGCAGTTCTTC

J: TRBJ2-7
size: once
V: TRBV7-2
D: TRBD2
CDR3: CASSPGGGSYEQYF
DNA: TGTGCCAGCAGCCCGGGAGGTGGGTCCTACGAGCAGTACTTC

J: TRBJ1-4
size: once
V: TRBV11-2
D: NA
CDR3: CASSSGGGNEKLFF
DNA: TGTGCCAGCAGCTCGGGCGGGGGGAATGAAAAACTGTTTTTT

J: TRBJ2-5
size: few
V: TRBV11-2
D: TRBD1
CDR3: CASSRRVGQGAETQYF
DNA: TGTGCCAGCAGCCGACGGGTGGGACAGGGGGCGGAGACCCAGTACTTC

J: TRBJ2-7
size: NA
V: TRBV28
D: TRBD1
CDR3: CASSLGTGNTYEQYF
DNA: TGTGCCAGCAGTTTAGGGACAGGGAACACCTACGAGCAGTACTTC

J: TRBJ2-6
size: NA
V: TRBV7-9
D: TRBD1
CDR3: CASSQGASGANVLTF
DNA: TGTGCCAGCAGTCAGGGGGCCTCAGGGGCCAACGTCCTGACTTTC

J: TRBJ1-4
size: NA
V: TRBV20-1
D: NA
CDR3: CSAEAPGRGNEKLFF
DNA: TGCAGTGCCGAGGCCCCGGGAAGAGGGAATGAAAAACTGTTTTTT

J: TRBJ2-3
size: NA
V: TRBV20-1
D: NA
CDR3: CSARGFTDTQYF
DNA: TGCAGTGCTAGGGGTTTCACAGATACGCAGTATTTT

J: TRBJ2-6
size: NA
V: TRBV4-3
D: NA
CDR3: CASSPVGEGSGANVLTF
DNA: TGCGCCAGCAGCCCAGTGGGCGAGGGGAGTGGGGCCAACGTCCTGACTTTC

J: TRBJ2-5
size: NA
V: TRBV20-1
D: NA
CDR3: CSAGRGEETQYF
DNA: TGCAGTGCTGGGCGAGGGGAAGAGACCCAGTACTTC

J: TRBJ2-7
size: few
V: TRBV7-2
D: NA
CDR3: CASSLLPGFGPYEQYF
DNA: TGTGCCAGCAGCTTATTGCCCGGGTTCGGTCCCTACGAGCAGTACTTC

J: TRBJ2-4
size: few
V: TRBV20-1
D: TRBD2
CDR3: CSADRGGENIQYF
DNA: TGCAGTGCTGACCGGGGAGGGGAAAACATTCAGTACTTC

J: TRBJ2-2
size: NA
V: TRBV20-1
D: TRBD1
CDR3: CSAPLTGVTGELFF
DNA: TGCAGTGCACCCCTGACAGGGGTAACCGGGGAGCTGTTTTTT

J: TRBJ1-3
size: NA
V: TRBV6-5
D: NA
CDR3: CASKQGGGTIYF
DNA: TGTGCCAGCAAACAAGGGGGGGGCACCATATATTTT

J: TRBJ2-5
size: NA
V: TRBV20-1
D: NA
CDR3: CSARFSRESETQYF
DNA: TGCAGTGCTAGATTCTCCCGGGAGAGCGAGACCCAGTACTTC

J: TRBJ2-5
size: many
V: TRBV6-6
D: NA
CDR3: CATTEVGPGPQYF
DNA: TGTGCCACTACCGAGGTGGGGCCCGGCCCCCAGTACTTC

J: TRBJ2-3
size: few
V: TRBV24-1
D: TRBD1
CDR3: CATSDLRTGGTDTQYF
DNA: TGTGCCACCAGTGACCTCCGGACAGGGGGAACAGATACGCAGTATTTT

J: TRBJ2-3
size: NA
V: TRBV29-1
D: NA
CDR3: CSVDWGFTDTQYF
DNA: TGCAGCGTTGATTGGGGATTCACAGATACGCAGTATTTT

J: TRBJ1-4
size: few
V: TRBV7-9
D: TRBD1
CDR3: CASSAPRTGGNEKLFF
DNA: TGTGCCAGCAGCGCACCCCGGACAGGGGGTAATGAAAAACTGTTTTTT

J: TRBJ2-3
size: NA
V: TRBV20-1
D: NA
CDR3: CSATPRARGTDTQYF
DNA: TGCAGTGCAACACCCCGGGCTCGGGGCACAGATACGCAGTATTTT